Shown below are 11 T cell receptor beta chains from a single sample sequenced in a study of T cells in Graves' hyperthyroidism and ophthalmopathy. Researchers took RNA transcripts and amplified the TCR beta CDR3 regions from them. Researchers ran a first-round RT-PCR on the TCR CDR3 using the HTBI primer set. MiXCR, run by TCRdb on the multiplex PCR reads, gives a single entry per CDR3 protein. The sample gives over 250,000 distinct CDR3 sequences, approximately 23% of which show up once; 50% to 75% is in the top ten. The source material was blood. The receptors come from a man younger than 45 with Graves' ophthalmopathy.

The V gene is TRBV20-1, the J gene TRBJ2-2; TRBD2 matches 7 bases. After removal of 2 bases from V and 2 bases from J, the junction contained 5 bases not matched to a gene. CDR1 DFQATT and CDR2 SNEGSKA come from the germline V gene (reference sequence). CDR3 length: 15 residues. For the CDR3, the DNA is TGCAGTGCTAGACGGCGGGAGTTTAACACCGGGGAGCTGTTTTTT. It yields the protein CSARRREFNTGELFF.

This clonotype was seen at least ten times. V gene TRBV7-8 combines with J gene TRBJ2-1, with 7 bases matching TRBD2. CDR1 and CDR2 from the germline V gene are SGHVS and FQNEAQ. V gave up 4 bases and J gave up 5 bases; unmatched junction bases: 2. The CDR3 is made up of 13 amino acids. The CDR3: CASSWSGNNEQFF. The CDR3 DNA sequence: TGTGCCAGCAGCTGGAGCGGGAACAATGAGCAGTTCTTC.

This clonotype occurred a few times. This chain uses TRBV12-5 with TRBJ2-7; TRBD1 might be the D (6 bases). This CDR3 has 18 amino acids. Trimming removed 1 base from V and 2 bases from J, with 21 bases in between. Germline V gene sequence: CDR1 LGHNT, CDR2 FRNRAP. The CDR3 protein is CASGLARWGQGTTYEQYF. The CDR3 bases are TGTGCTAGTGGTTTGGCCCGGTGGGGGCAGGGAACAACCTACGAGCAGTACTTC. The variable domain in full, completed from reference TRBV12-5 and TRBJ2-7, reads DARVTQTPRHKVTEMGQEVTMRCQPILGHNTVFWYRQTMMQGLELLAYFRNRAPLDDSGMPKDRFSAEMPDATLATLKIQPSEPRDSAVYFCASGLARWGQGTTYEQYFGPGTRLTVT.

This rearrangement joins TRBV7-8 to TRBJ1-5, with D uncertain. This CDR3 has 14 amino acids. Between the trimmed V and J ends, which lost 1 base and 7 bases, there was a span of 11 bases. Per germline, CDR1 SGHVS and CDR2 FQNEAQ. CDR3 in amino acids: CASSLDGSQQPQHF. The CDR3 DNA follows: TGTGCCAGCAGCTTAGACGGTTCGCAACAGCCCCAGCATTTT.

In DNA form, the CDR3 reads TGTGCCAGTAGTATGATGGGGTATCAGCCCCAGCATTTT. Its translation: CASSMMGYQPQHF. J is TRBJ1-5 and V is TRBV19; D remains unclear. This CDR3 spans 13 amino acids. Trimming shortened V by 3 bases and J by 5 bases, and 8 bases separated the two germline ends. Per the germline V gene, CDR1 is LNHDA and CDR2 is SQIVND (reference sequence).

This clonotype was counted once. This chain connects TRBV6-1 to TRBJ2-3; 7 positions match TRBD2. Germline values: CDR1 MNHNS, CDR2 SASEGT. J lost 1 base, V lost 6 bases, and 13 bases had no gene match. This CDR3 contains 17 residues. This CDR3 reads CASSSQNGGRGTDTQYF. CDR3 bases: TGTGCCAGCAGCTCCCAGAACGGGGGGAGAGGCACAGATACGCAGTATTTT.

This clonotype was seen only a few times. The chain recombines TRBV5-6 with TRBJ2-1; D remains unclear. Looked up from germline, CDR1 is SGHDT and CDR2 is YYEEEE. Trimming removed 0 bases from V and 9 bases from J, with 13 bases in between. CDR3 length equals 14 residues. The DNA for the CDR3 is TGTGCCAGCAGCTTGGACAGTGGTCTGGGTGAGCAGTTCTTC. Encoded protein: CASSLDSGLGEQFF.

In this sample, this clonotype turned up a few times. This chain joins TRBV5-1 and TRBJ1-4; no clear D. CDR1 is SGHRS, CDR2 YFSETQ, per germline. With 3 bases removed from V and 4 bases from J, the gap between germline ends came to 10 bases. There are 14 residues in the CDR3. The chain's CDR3 is CASSSERINEKLFF. The CDR3 DNA sequence: TGCGCCAGCAGCTCTGAACGCATTAATGAAAAACTGTTTTTT.

The gene calls are TRBV28 and TRBJ1-2; D unresolved. The CDR3 contains 15 residues. CDR1 MDHEN and CDR2 SYDVKM come from the germline V gene. Trimming shortened V by 2 bases and J by 6 bases, and 16 bases separated the two germline ends. CDR3 sequence reads: CASSLETATWDGYTF. The CDR3 DNA follows: TGTGCCAGCAGTTTAGAAACAGCCACATGGGATGGCTACACCTTC.

This clonotype appeared many times. Its ends do not fully match the called genes, so a read error is possible. This chain links TRBV12-3 or TRBV12-4 with TRBJ2-3, with 8 bases aligning to TRBD2. This CDR3 is 13 amino acids long. CDR3 sequence: CASSWTSTDTQYF. In DNA form, the CDR3 reads TGTGCCAGCAGTTGGACTAGCACGGATACGCAGTATTTT.

This clonotype was observed a handful of times. The chain's CDR3 is CSARDPRGMSQPQHF. The CDR3 DNA follows: TGCAGTGCTAGAGATCCCAGGGGGATGAGTCAGCCCCAGCATTTT. The chain carries TRBV20-1 and TRBJ1-5; the match to TRBD1 covers 7 bases. There are 15 residues in the CDR3. Trimming removed 0 bases from V and 6 bases from J; junction bases left unmatched: 8. Germline CDR1 DFQATT, CDR2 SNEGSKA (reference sequence).